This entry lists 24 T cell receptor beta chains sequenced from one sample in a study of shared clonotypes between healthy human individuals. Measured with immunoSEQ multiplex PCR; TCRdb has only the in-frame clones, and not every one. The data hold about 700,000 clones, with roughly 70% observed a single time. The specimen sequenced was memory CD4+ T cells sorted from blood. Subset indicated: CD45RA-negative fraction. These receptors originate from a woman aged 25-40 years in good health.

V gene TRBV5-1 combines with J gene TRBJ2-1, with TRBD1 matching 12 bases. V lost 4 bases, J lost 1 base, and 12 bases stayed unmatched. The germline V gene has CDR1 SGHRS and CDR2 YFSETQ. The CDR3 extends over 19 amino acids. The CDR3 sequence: CASSTGPGTGGKSYNEQFF. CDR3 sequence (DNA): TGCGCCAGCAGCACGGGGCCCGGGACAGGGGGCAAGTCCTACAATGAGCAGTTCTTC.

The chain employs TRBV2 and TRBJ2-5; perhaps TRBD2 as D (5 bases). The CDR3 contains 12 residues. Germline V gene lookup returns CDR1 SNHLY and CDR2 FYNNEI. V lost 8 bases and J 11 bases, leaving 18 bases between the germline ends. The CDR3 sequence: CASGETFLEQYF. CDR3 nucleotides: TGTGCCAGCGGGGAGACTTTTTTGGAGCAGTACTTC.

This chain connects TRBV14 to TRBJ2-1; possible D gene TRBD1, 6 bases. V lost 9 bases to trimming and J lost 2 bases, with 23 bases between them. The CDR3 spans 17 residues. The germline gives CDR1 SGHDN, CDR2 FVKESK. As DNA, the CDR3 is TGTGCCAGGACCCAGACGGTTGGAAGGGGGACCTACAATGAGCAGTTCTTC. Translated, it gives CARTQTVGRGTYNEQFF.

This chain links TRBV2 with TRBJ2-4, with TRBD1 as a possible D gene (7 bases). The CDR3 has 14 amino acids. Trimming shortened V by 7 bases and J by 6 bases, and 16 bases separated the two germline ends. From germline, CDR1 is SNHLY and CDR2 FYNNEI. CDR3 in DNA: TGTGCCAGCAATGCACTAGCAGGGGGAAACATTCAGTACTTC. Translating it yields CASNALAGGNIQYF.

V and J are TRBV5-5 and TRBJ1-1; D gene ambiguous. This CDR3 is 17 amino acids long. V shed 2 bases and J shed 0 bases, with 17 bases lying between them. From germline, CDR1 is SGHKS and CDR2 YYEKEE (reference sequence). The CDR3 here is CASSFSGRTSVNTEAFF. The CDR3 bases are TGTGCCAGCAGCTTTTCCGGGAGGACGTCCGTGAACACTGAAGCTTTCTTT.

CDR3 DNA: TGTGCCAGCAGTTACGGGACTAGCGGGGTCGATGAGCAGTTCTTC. Translated, it gives CASSYGTSGVDEQFF. The genes are TRBV6-5 and TRBJ2-1; 13 nucleotides line up with TRBD2. V dropped 2 bases and J dropped 8; count of bases not matched to a gene: 3. Germline lookup yields CDR1 MNHEY and CDR2 SVGAGI. This CDR3 region has 15 residues.

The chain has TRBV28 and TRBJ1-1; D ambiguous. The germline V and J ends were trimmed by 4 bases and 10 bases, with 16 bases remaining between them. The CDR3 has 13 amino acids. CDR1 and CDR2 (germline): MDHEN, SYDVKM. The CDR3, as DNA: TGTGCCAGCAGTTCCTTGGCCCTTAGTGGAGCTTTCTTT. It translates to CASSSLALSGAFF.

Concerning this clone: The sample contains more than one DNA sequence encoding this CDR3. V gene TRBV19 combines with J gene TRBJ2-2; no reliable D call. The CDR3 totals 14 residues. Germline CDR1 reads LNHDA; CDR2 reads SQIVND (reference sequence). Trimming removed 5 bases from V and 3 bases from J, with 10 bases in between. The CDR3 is CASSPRIDTGELFF. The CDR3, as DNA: TGTGCCAGTAGTCCGCGGATCGACACCGGGGAGCTGTTTTTT.

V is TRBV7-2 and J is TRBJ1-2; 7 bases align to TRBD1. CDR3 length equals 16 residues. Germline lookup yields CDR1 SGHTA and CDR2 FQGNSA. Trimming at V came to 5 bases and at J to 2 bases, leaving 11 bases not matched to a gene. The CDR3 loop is CASSTLSGQMNYGYTF. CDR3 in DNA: TGTGCCAGCAGCACACTCTCGGGACAGATGAACTATGGCTACACCTTC. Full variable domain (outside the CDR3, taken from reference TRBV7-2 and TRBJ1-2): GAGVSQSPSNKVTEKGKDVELRCDPISGHTALYWYRQSLGQGLEFLIYFQGNSAPDKSGLPSDRFSAERTGGSVSTLTIQRTQQEDSAVYLCASSTLSGQMNYGYTFGSGTRLTVV.

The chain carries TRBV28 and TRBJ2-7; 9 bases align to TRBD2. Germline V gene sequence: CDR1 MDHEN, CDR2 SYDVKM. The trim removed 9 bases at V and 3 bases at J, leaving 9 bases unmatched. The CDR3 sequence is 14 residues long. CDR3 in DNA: TGTGCCAGTACCCCAGCGGGAGGTGTCTACGAGCAGTACTTC. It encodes CASTPAGGVYEQYF. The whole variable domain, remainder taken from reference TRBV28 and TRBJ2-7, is DVKVTQSSRYLVKRTGEKVFLECVQDMDHENMFWYRQDPGLGLRLIYFSYDVKMKEKGDIPEGYSVSREKKERFSLILESASTNQTSMYLCASTPAGGVYEQYFGPGTRLTVT.

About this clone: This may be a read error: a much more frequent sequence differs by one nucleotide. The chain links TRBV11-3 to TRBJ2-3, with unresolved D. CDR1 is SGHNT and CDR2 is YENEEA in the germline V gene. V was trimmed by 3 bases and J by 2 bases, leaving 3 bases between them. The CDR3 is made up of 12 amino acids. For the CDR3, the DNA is TGTGCCAGCAGCTTCTACACAGATACGCAGTATTTT. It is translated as CASSFYTDTQYF. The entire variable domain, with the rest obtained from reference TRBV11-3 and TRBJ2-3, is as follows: EAGVVQSPRYKIIEKKQPVAFWCNPISGHNTLYWYLQNLGQGPELLIRYENEEAVDDSQLPKDRFSAERLKGVDSTLKIQPAELGDSAVYLCASSFYTDTQYFGPGTRLTVL.

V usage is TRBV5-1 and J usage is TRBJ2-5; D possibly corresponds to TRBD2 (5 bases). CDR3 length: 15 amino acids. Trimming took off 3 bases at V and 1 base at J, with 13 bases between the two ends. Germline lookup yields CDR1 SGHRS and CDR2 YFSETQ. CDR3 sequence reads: CASSSSGEIQETQYF. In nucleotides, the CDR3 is TGCGCCAGCAGCTCGAGCGGAGAGATCCAAGAGACCCAGTACTTC.

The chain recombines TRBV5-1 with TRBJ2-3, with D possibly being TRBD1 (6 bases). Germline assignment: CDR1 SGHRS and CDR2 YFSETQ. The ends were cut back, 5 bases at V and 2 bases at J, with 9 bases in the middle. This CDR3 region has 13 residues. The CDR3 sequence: CASRGAFTDTQYF. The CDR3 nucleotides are TGCGCCAGCAGGGGGGCCTTCACAGATACGCAGTATTTT.

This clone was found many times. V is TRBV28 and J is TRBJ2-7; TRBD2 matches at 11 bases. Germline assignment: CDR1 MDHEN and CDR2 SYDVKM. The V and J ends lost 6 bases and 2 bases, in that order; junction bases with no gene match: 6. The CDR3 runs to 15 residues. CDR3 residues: CASRTSGTITYEQYF. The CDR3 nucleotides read TGTGCCAGCAGGACTAGCGGGACCATAACCTACGAGCAGTACTTC.

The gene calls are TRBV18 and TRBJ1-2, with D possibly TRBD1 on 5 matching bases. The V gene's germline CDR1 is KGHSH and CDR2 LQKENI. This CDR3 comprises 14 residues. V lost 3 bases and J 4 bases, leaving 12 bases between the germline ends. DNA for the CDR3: TGTGCCAGCTCACCTGGGGCCAGGATCTATGGCTACACCTTC. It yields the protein CASSPGARIYGYTF.

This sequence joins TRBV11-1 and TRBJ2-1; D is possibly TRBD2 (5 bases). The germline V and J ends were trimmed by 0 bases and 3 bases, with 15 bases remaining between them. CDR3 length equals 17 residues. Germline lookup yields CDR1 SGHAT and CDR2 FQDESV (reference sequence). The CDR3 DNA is TGTGCCAGCAGCTTAGCGCTTCGTGGGAGCGGCTACAATGAGCAGTTCTTC. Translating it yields CASSLALRGSGYNEQFF. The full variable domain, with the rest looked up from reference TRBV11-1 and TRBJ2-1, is EAEVAQSPRYKITEKSQAVAFWCDPISGHATLYWYRQILGQGPELLVQFQDESVVDDSQLPKDRFSAERLKGVDSTLKIQPAELGDSAMYLCASSLALRGSGYNEQFFGPGTRLTVL.

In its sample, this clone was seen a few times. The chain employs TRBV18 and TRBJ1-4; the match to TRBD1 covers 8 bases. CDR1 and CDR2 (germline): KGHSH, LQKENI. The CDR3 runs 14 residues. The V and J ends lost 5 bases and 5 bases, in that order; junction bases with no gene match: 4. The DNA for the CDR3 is TGTGCCAGCTCAATGACAGGGGAGAATGAAAAACTGTTTTTT. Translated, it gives CASSMTGENEKLFF. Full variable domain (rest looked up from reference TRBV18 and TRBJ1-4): NAGVMQNPRHLVRRRGQEARLRCSPMKGHSHVYWYRQLPEEGLKFMVYLQKENIIDESGMPKERFSAEFPKEGPSILRIQQVVRGDSAAYFCASSMTGENEKLFFGSGTQLSVL.

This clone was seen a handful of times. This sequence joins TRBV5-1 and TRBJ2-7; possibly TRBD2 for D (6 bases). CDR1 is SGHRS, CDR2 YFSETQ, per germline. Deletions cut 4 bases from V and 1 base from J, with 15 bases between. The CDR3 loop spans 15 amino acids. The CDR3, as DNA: TGCGCCAGCAGCCTGTTTTCGGGAGCGTCCTACGAGCAGTACTTC. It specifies CASSLFSGASYEQYF.

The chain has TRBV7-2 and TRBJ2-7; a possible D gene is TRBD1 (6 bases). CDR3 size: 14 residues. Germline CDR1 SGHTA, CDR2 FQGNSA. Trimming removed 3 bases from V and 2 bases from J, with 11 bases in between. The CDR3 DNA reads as TGTGCCAGCAGCTTTGAAGGACAGACCTACGAGCAGTACTTC. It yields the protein CASSFEGQTYEQYF.

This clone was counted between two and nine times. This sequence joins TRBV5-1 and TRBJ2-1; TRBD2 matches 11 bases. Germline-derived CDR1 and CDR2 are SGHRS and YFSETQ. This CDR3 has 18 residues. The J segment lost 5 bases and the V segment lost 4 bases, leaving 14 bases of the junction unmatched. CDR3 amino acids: CASSPLLAGASGNNEQFF. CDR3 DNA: TGCGCCAGCAGCCCGCTACTAGCGGGAGCATCGGGTAACAATGAGCAGTTCTTC.

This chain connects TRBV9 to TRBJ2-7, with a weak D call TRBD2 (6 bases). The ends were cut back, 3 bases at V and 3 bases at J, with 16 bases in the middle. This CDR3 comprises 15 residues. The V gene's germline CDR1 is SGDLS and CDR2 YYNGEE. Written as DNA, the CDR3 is TGTGCCAGCAGCGGGGGACTCCAGCCAAACTACGAGCAGTACTTC. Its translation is CASSGGLQPNYEQYF.

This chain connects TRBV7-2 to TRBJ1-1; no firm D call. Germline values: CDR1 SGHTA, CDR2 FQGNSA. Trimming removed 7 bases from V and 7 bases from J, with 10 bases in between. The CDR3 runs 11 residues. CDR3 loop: CASKGQIEAFF. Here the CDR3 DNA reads TGTGCCAGCAAAGGGCAGATTGAAGCTTTCTTT.

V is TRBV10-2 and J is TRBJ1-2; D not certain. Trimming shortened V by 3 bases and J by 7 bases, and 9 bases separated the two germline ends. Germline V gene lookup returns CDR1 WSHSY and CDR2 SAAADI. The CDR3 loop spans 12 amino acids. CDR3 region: CASSDVSGGYTF. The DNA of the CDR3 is TGCGCCAGCAGTGATGTTTCTGGTGGCTACACCTTC.

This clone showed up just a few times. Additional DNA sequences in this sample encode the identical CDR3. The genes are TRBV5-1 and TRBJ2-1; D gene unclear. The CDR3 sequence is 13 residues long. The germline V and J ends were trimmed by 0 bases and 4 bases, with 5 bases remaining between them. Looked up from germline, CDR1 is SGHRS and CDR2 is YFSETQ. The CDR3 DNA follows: TGCGCCAGCAGCTTGGCCGTTTACAATGAGCAGTTCTTC. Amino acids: CASSLAVYNEQFF.